The clone carrying this T cell receptor (beta chain) was seen at least ten times. The CDR3 loop spans 14 amino acids. J was trimmed by 8 bases and V by 0 bases; bases with no gene match: 5. Germline V gene sequence: CDR1 MNHEY, CDR2 SVGEGT. Using a J-beta primer mix together with a sample-barcoded 5' primer, a second PCR was run for roughly 7 to 12 cycles. TCRdb analysed the 5' RACE reads with MiXCR anew, one entry per CDR3 protein. The sample gives roughly 680,000 distinct CDR3 sequences, over 45% of which show up once; 25% to 35% is in the top ten. This entry is derived from a study of blood T cells in healthy people across ages. A minimum of 5 micrograms of total RNA was extracted per sample.

This clonotype was obtained from a woman in her sixties in good health. The chain combines TRBV6-2 or TRBV6-3 with TRBJ1-2, with TRBD1 matching over 8 bases. Input material: blood. The CDR3 DNA reads TGTGCCAGCAGTTACTCTCGGACAGGGAAAGGCTACACCTTC. Protein: CASSYSRTGKGYTF.